This TCR beta chain was retrieved from a study of shared clonotypes between healthy human individuals. Study information: Every donor yielded three CD4 naive, three CD4 memory, two CD8 naive and one CD8 memory plate.

Findings and limits, study-wide: Read depth was anticipated to influence clonotype sharing among donors. Shared across a handful of donors were 4% to 6% of the naive CD4 clonotypes. Incomplete sequencing of sorted subsets was indicated by rarefaction despite large depth.

This table comes from immunoSEQ multiplex PCR, and its TCRdb copy is limited to in-frame clones, with some not included. The table records 740,000 or so clones, about 80% of them present only once. Trimming removed 1 base at V and 2 bases at J, with 6 bases between. CDR1 is MGHRA and CDR2 is YSYEKL in the germline V gene. The CDR3 is made up of 14 amino acids. A remark on this clone: The antigen is unknown.

This rearrangement joins TRBV4-1 to TRBJ1-5; D gene unclear. Sequencing input: memory CD4+ T cells sorted from blood. The subset here: CD45RA-negative fraction. This sequence originates from a woman in her twenties or thirties in good health. The DNA for the CDR3 is TGCGCCAGCAGCCAAGTAACAGGCAATCAGCCCCAGCATTTT. Protein product: CASSQVTGNQPQHF.